The 26 T cell receptor beta chains presented below share a single source sample, sequenced in a study of T cells in Graves' hyperthyroidism and ophthalmopathy. Using RNA transcripts as the source, TCR beta CDR3 regions were amplified. Carried out on the TCR CDR3, a first-round RT-PCR used the HTBI primer set. TCRdb reanalysed the multiplex PCR reads using MiXCR and keeps one entry per CDR3 protein. Here the sample spans around 690,000 distinct CDR3 sequences, less than 25% being singletons. The sequencing sample was made of blood. These receptors were collected from a young man with Graves' ophthalmopathy.

This clonotype was observed a few times. This chain connects TRBV29-1 to TRBJ2-7; 14 positions agree with TRBD2. Germline V gene sequence: CDR1 SQVTM, CDR2 ANQGSEA. The CDR3 extends over 14 amino acids. Trimming cost V 5 bases and J 2 bases; bases outside gene matches: 2. The chain's CDR3 is CSVKGLAGAYEQYF. Written as DNA, the CDR3 is TGCAGCGTTAAGGGACTAGCGGGAGCCTACGAGCAGTACTTC.

The sample holds a few counts of this clonotype. This chain links TRBV15 with TRBJ1-2, with 10 positions matching TRBD1. The V and J ends lost 3 bases and 8 bases, in that order; junction bases with no gene match: 3. Looked up from germline, CDR1 is LNHNV and CDR2 is YYDKDF (reference sequence). The CDR3 length is 13 residues. The CDR3 sequence is CATSSGTGDGYTF. The CDR3 bases are TGTGCCACCAGCAGCGGGACAGGGGACGGCTACACCTTC.

This clonotype was seen ten or more times. The chain carries TRBV5-1 and TRBJ1-1; possibly TRBD1 for D (5 bases). Looked up from germline, CDR1 is SGHRS and CDR2 is YFSETQ. Trimming removed 5 bases at V and 4 bases at J, with 15 bases between. The CDR3 runs 14 residues. In nucleotides, the CDR3 is TGCGCCAGCAGAGGGGCGGGGGTTCCCACTGAAGCTTTCTTT. Amino acids: CASRGAGVPTEAFF.

The chain couples TRBV27 to TRBJ1-1, with a possible D match to TRBD1 (6 bases). CDR3 length equals 14 residues. Trimming took 4 bases from V and 6 from J, leaving 15 bases between them. Per germline, CDR1 MNHEY and CDR2 SMNVEV (reference sequence). The CDR3 DNA is TGTGCCAGCAGTTCTCGAGGGGGTTGGCCTGAAGCTTTCTTT. This gives the protein CASSSRGGWPEAFF.

V usage is TRBV27 and J usage is TRBJ1-1; D uncertain. CDR3 length equals 14 residues. V lost 8 bases to trimming and J lost 0 bases, with 13 bases between them. The V gene's germline CDR1 is MNHEY and CDR2 SMNVEV (reference sequence). The CDR3 DNA is TGTGCCAGCCACGAGTGGGGTCTGAACACTGAAGCTTTCTTT. Amino acid sequence: CASHEWGLNTEAFF.

This clonotype was recorded many times. The chain carries TRBV20-1 and TRBJ2-3, with 9 bases lining up with TRBD2. The CDR3 contains 12 residues. V was clipped by 7 bases and J by 5 bases; unmatched bases: 4. Germline V CDR1 and CDR2: DFQATT, SNEGSKA (reference sequence). CDR3 amino acids: CSGGRGGDTQYF. The CDR3 region has the DNA TGCAGTGGCGGGAGGGGTGGAGATACGCAGTATTTT.

Comment on this clonotype: No conserved phenylalanine or tryptophan is present at the end of the CDR3, so a read error is the likely explanation. The gene calls are TRBV27 and TRBJ2-2; D gene uncertain. The V end lost 3 bases, the J end lost 4 bases, and 6 bases lay between the germline ends. The CDR3 is made up of 13 amino acids. Germline-derived CDR1 and CDR2 are MNHEY and SMNVEV (reference sequence). The CDR3, as DNA: TGTGCCAGCAGTTTGACAATCACCGGGGAGCTGTTTTCT. It encodes CASSLTITGELFS.

Only a few counts were recorded for this clonotype. This chain connects TRBV6-1 to TRBJ1-1; 7 bases are shared with TRBD1. Per germline, CDR1 MNHNS and CDR2 SASEGT. The ends lost 0 bases at V and 1 base at J; junction bases unmatched: 5. The CDR3 has 16 amino acids. For the CDR3, the DNA is TGTGCCAGCAGTGAAGCGAAGACAGGGTGGAACACTGAAGCTTTCTTT. It encodes CASSEAKTGWNTEAFF.

The sample holds a few counts of this clonotype. The chain is built from TRBV9 and TRBJ2-2, with 7 bases fitting TRBD2. CDR1 SGDLS and CDR2 YYNGEE come from the germline V gene. The CDR3 covers 14 residues. The ends lost 7 bases at V and 5 bases at J; junction bases unmatched: 8. CDR3 sequence (DNA): TGTGCCAGCGGGGGGGGGATGGAGACCGGGGAGCTGTTTTTT. Its translation: CASGGGMETGELFF.

This clonotype was counted ten times or more. This chain connects TRBV30 to TRBJ1-2; no clear D gene. The germline CDR1 and CDR2 sequences are GTSNPN and SVGIG (reference sequence). V lost 0 bases and J lost 4, with 9 bases in between. CDR3 size: 13 residues. Here the CDR3 DNA reads TGTGCCTGGAGTGTTGGGCAGTTCTATGGCTACACCTTC. Encoded protein: CAWSVGQFYGYTF. Complete variable domain (other parts from reference TRBV30 and TRBJ1-2): SQTIHQWPATLVQPVGSPLSLECTVEGTSNPNLYWYRQAAGRGLQLLFYSVGIGQISSEVPQNLSASRPQDRQFILSSKKLLLSDSGFYLCAWSVGQFYGYTFGSGTRLTVV.

The chain recombines TRBV6-5 with TRBJ1-1; 9 nucleotides line up with TRBD1. CDR1 is MNHEY, CDR2 SVGAGI, per germline. The CDR3 length is 17 residues. V shed 4 bases, J shed 1 base, and the junction held 10 bases outside the gene matches. The DNA of the CDR3 is TGTGCCAGCAGTTTGGTACTAACAGGGGGCTGGAACACTGAAGCTTTCTTT. Translating it yields CASSLVLTGGWNTEAFF.

The CDR3 sequence: CASGFSVTSNEQFF. The CDR3 DNA reads TGTGCCAGCGGCTTCTCTGTAACCAGCAATGAGCAGTTCTTC. This sequence joins TRBV6-2 or TRBV6-3 and TRBJ2-1; D not certain. The CDR3 extends over 14 amino acids. Germline values: CDR1 MNHEY, CDR2 SVGEGT. Trimming cost V 8 bases and J 6 bases, with 17 bases left between them.

This clonotype was recorded a few times. This chain links TRBV20-1 with TRBJ2-7; 9 nucleotides line up with TRBD2. Germline V gene sequence: CDR1 DFQATT, CDR2 SNEGSKA (reference sequence). The CDR3 length is 14 residues. The V and J ends lost 0 bases and 6 bases, in that order; junction bases with no gene match: 6. The chain's CDR3 is CSARDQREVFEQYF. The CDR3 DNA sequence: TGCAGTGCTAGAGATCAGCGGGAGGTCTTCGAGCAGTACTTC.

The J gene is TRBJ1-5, the V gene TRBV30; D is undetermined. CDR1 and CDR2 from the germline V gene are GTSNPN and SVGIG (reference sequence). The CDR3 totals 14 residues. V was trimmed by 3 bases and J by 4 bases, leaving 13 bases between them. The CDR3 region is CAWSDRSRNQPQHF. The CDR3 DNA is TGTGCCTGGAGCGACCGTTCCAGGAATCAGCCCCAGCATTTT.

The J gene is TRBJ2-2, the V gene TRBV2; D is uncertain. From germline, CDR1 is SNHLY and CDR2 FYNNEI. V was clipped by 10 bases and J by 4 bases, with 10 bases between them. This CDR3 contains 12 residues. The CDR3 DNA reads as TGTGCCAAATCTTGGGGCACCGGGGAGCTGTTTTTT. Translation gives CAKSWGTGELFF.

The table lists this clonotype with a few counts. The chain has TRBV30 and TRBJ2-3, with a weak D call TRBD2 (5 bases). Trimming pared 0 bases from V and 1 base from J, leaving 14 bases between. This CDR3 has 16 amino acids. Germline-derived CDR1 and CDR2 are GTSNPN and SVGIG (reference sequence). CDR3 coding DNA: TGTGCCTGGAGTGTCGACTACCCTAGCCGCACAGATACGCAGTATTTT. Amino acids: CAWSVDYPSRTDTQYF.

This clonotype occurred many times. This chain uses TRBV2 with TRBJ1-1; TRBD1 agrees at 10 bases. The CDR3 sequence is 13 residues long. V gave up 6 bases and J gave up 7 bases; unmatched junction bases: 5. Germline values: CDR1 SNHLY, CDR2 FYNNEI. CDR3 sequence: CASRTGGAGEAFF. CDR3 coding DNA: TGTGCCAGCAGGACAGGGGGCGCCGGTGAAGCTTTCTTT.

This clonotype was detected ten times or more. V and J are TRBV14 and TRBJ2-1; TRBD2 agrees at 16 bases. The CDR3 extends over 18 amino acids. CDR1 is SGHDN, CDR2 FVKESK, per germline. J gave up 6 bases and V 0 bases, and 5 bases lay outside the gene matches. Here the CDR3 reads CASSQDGTSGRARNEQFF. As DNA, the CDR3 is TGTGCCAGCAGCCAAGACGGGACTAGCGGGAGGGCACGCAATGAGCAGTTCTTC.

The chain links TRBV11-2 to TRBJ2-2; no reliable D call. CDR3 size: 17 residues. Trimming shortened V by 0 bases and J by 4 bases, and 15 bases separated the two germline ends. Per germline, CDR1 SGHAT and CDR2 FQNNGV. CDR3 residues: CASSLDLIQGFTGELFF. CDR3 sequence (DNA): TGTGCCAGCAGCTTAGATCTAATTCAAGGATTCACCGGGGAGCTGTTTTTT.

This chain connects TRBV6-1 to TRBJ2-1; D gene ambiguous. The germline CDR1 and CDR2 sequences are MNHNS and SASEGT. CDR3 length: 15 amino acids. The V end was cut by 7 bases, the J end by 0 bases, with 13 bases between. The CDR3 nucleotides are TGTGCCAGCACCACCATCCCGAGCTCCTACAATGAGCAGTTCTTC. Protein sequence: CASTTIPSSYNEQFF.

This clonotype was picked up a small number of times. The chain uses TRBV18 and TRBJ2-2, with D perhaps TRBD2 (6 bases). The CDR3 runs 15 residues. The V and J ends lost 0 bases and 6 bases respectively, with 11 bases between them. Looked up from germline, CDR1 is KGHSH and CDR2 is LQKENI. The CDR3 loop reads CASSPPTAGPGELFF. CDR3 nucleotides: TGTGCCAGCTCACCACCGACGGCGGGGCCCGGGGAGCTGTTTTTT.

The chain uses TRBV5-1 and TRBJ2-5; D remains ambiguous. Trimming removed 5 bases from V and 0 bases from J, with 8 bases in between. CDR3 length: 13 residues. CDR1 and CDR2 (germline): SGHRS, YFSETQ. In DNA form, the CDR3 reads TGCGCCAGCAGGGCATCTAACCAAGAGACCCAGTACTTC. Its protein product is CASRASNQETQYF.

This clonotype has only a few counts. The rearrangement links TRBV28 to TRBJ2-1, with 8 positions matching TRBD2. From germline, CDR1 is MDHEN and CDR2 SYDVKM. J gave up 9 bases and V 1 base, and 5 bases lay outside the gene matches. The CDR3 spans 14 residues. The CDR3 protein is CASSLLAGIGEQFF. The CDR3 DNA reads as TGTGCCAGCAGTTTATTAGCGGGGATAGGTGAGCAGTTCTTC.

This clonotype appeared a few times. The genes are TRBV14 and TRBJ2-4, with D hard to call. Trimming took 4 bases from V and 0 from J, leaving 4 bases between them. The CDR3 runs 13 residues. In germline, CDR1 is SGHDN, CDR2 FVKESK. The CDR3 sequence is CASSPTAKNIQYF. CDR3 sequence (DNA): TGTGCCAGCAGCCCGACAGCCAAAAACATTCAGTACTTC.

There are a few counts of this clonotype. One end of the junction fails to match germline, which may point to a read error. The chain combines TRBV4-3 with TRBJ1-6; D is unresolved. The CDR3 covers 15 residues. Germline V gene data show CDR1 as LGHNA and CDR2 as YSLEER. CDR3: CAGSRVSSYNSPLHF. The CDR3 coding sequence is TGCGCCGGCAGCCGAGTGAGCTCCTATAATTCACCCCTCCACTTT.

The chain employs TRBV11-2 and TRBJ2-7; D may be TRBD1 (5 bases). Germline loops: CDR1 SGHAT, CDR2 FQNNGV. This CDR3 is built from 14 residues. V lost 7 bases to trimming and J lost 0 bases, with 13 bases between them. The CDR3 nucleotides are TGTGCCAGCACTCTGGACAAGAGCTCCTACGAGCAGTACTTC. This gives the protein CASTLDKSSYEQYF. The whole variable domain, remainder taken from reference TRBV11-2 and TRBJ2-7, is EAGVAQSPRYKIIEKRQSVAFWCNPISGHATLYWYQQILGQGPKLLIQFQNNGVVDDSQLPKDRFSAERLKGVDSTLKIQPAKLEDSAVYLCASTLDKSSYEQYFGPGTRLTVT.